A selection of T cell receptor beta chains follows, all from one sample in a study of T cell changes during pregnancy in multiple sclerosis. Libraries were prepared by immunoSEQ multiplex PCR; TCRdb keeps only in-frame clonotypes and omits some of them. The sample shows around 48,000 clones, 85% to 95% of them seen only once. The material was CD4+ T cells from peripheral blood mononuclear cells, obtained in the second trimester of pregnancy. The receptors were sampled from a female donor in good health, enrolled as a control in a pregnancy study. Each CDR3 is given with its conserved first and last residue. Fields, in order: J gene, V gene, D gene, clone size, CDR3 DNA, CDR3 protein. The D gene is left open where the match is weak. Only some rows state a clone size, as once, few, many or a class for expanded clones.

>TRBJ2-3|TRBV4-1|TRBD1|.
TGCGCCAGCAGCTACCGGGACAGGGTGTCAGATACGCAGTATTTT
CASSYRDRVSDTQYF
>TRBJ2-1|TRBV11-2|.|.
TGTGCCAGCAGCCTAGGCCCGGGAGATGAGCAGTTCTTC
CASSLGPGDEQFF
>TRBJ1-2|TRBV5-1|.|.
TGCGCCAGCAGCTTGGAAGGGGCGCGGTATGGCTACACCTTC
CASSLEGARYGYTF
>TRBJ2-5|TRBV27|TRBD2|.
TGTGCCAGCAGTTTAATCAGGGGCGCGGGGGGACTGGAGACCCAGTACTTC
CASSLIRGAGGLETQYF
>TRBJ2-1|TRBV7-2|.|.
TGTGCCAGCACCATGGGGAGCGGACTAGAGCAGTTCTTC
CASTMGSGLEQFF
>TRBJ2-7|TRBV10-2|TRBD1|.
TGCGCCAGCAGTCCATTCGACAGGGTCGGCGAGCAGTACTTC
CASSPFDRVGEQYF
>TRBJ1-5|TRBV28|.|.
TGTGCCAGCAGTGTCAGGGGTTTCCAGCCCCAGCATTTT
CASSVRGFQPQHF
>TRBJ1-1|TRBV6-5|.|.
TGTGCCAGCTCACGAAGGCGGGGGGTATCTGAAGCTTTCTTT
CASSRRRGVSEAFF
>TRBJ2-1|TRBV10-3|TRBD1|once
TGTGCCGGAGCCGGGACAGGGGACAATGAGCAGTTCTTC
CAGAGTGDNEQFF
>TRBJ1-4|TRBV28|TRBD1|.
TGTGCCAGCAGTCCGAACAGGGGGCGTCGTGAAAAACTGTTTTTT
CASSPNRGRREKLFF
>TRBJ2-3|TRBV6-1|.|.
TGTGCCAGCAGTGATTATACTTTTCGAGATACGCAGTATTTT
CASSDYTFRDTQYF
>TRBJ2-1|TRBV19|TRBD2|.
TGTGCCAGTACCCAACTAGCGGATCCCTCCTACAATGAGCAGTTCTTC
CASTQLADPSYNEQFF
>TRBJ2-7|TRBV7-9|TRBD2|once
TGTGCCAGCAGCTTAGGTAGCGGGAGCTCCGAGCAGTACTTC
CASSLGSGSSEQYF
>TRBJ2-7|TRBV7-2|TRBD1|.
TGTGCCAGCAGCTATACAGGGGCCTACGAGCAGTACTTC
CASSYTGAYEQYF
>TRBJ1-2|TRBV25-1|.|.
TGTGCCAGCAGTGAAGATTTTGGCGGGAACTATGGCTACACCTTC
CASSEDFGGNYGYTF
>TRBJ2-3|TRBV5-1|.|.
TGCGCCAGCAGCTTGGTGGGCAGGGGCCCAGATACGCAGTATTTT
CASSLVGRGPDTQYF
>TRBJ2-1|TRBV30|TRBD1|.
TGTGCCTGGAGCTACATGACCGGGACAGGGGCGTATGAGCAGTTCTTC
CAWSYMTGTGAYEQFF
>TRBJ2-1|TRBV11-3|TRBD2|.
TGTGCCAGCAGCGCGAGAGCGGGGACTGGCCGGAATGAGCAGTTCTTC
CASSARAGTGRNEQFF
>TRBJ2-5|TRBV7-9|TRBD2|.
TGTGCCAGCAGCTTAGTCCCGCGGGGGAAAGAGACCCAGTACTTC
CASSLVPRGKETQYF
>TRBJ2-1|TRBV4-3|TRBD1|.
TGCGCCAGCAGCCAAGTAACGGGACAGGGGGCGTACAATGAGCAGTTCTTC
CASSQVTGQGAYNEQFF
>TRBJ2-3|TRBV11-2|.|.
TGTGCCAGCAGACCAGCCGGGACAGCGGGAGATACGCAGTATTTT
CASRPAGTAGDTQYF
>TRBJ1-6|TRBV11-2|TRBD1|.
TGTGCCAGCAGCTTAGAGGGGACAGGGGGCGTTTCACCCCTCCACTTT
CASSLEGTGGVSPLHF
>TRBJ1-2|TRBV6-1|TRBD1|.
TGTGCCAGCAGTGAAAGGACAGGGCGACGGGGCTACACCTTC
CASSERTGRRGYTF
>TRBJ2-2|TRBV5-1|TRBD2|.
TGCGCCAGCAGCAGGGGAGGGGCTAACACCGGGGAGCTGTTTTTT
CASSRGGANTGELFF
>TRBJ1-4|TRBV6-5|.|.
TGTGCCAGCAGCTCCGTGGGGCCCAGTGAAAAACTGTTTTTT
CASSSVGPSEKLFF
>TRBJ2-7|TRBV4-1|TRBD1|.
TGCGCCAGCAGCATCGGGACAGGGTTCAGGGAGCAGTACTTC
CASSIGTGFREQYF
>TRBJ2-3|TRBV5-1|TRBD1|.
TGCGCCAGCAGCTTGGGGACCGGGACAGGGGGCACAGATACGCAGTATTTT
CASSLGTGTGGTDTQYF
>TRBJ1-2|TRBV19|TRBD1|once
TGTGCCAGTAAGGGGGGAGACAGGGCGCACCTCTATGGCTACACCTTC
CASKGGDRAHLYGYTF
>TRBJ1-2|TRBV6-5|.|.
TGTGCCAGCAGTGCCAGGGGTGGCTATGGCTACACCTTC
CASSARGGYGYTF
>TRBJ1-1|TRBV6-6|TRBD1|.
TGTGCCAGCAGTTCGGGACAGGGAGGAACTGAAGCTTTCTTT
CASSSGQGGTEAFF
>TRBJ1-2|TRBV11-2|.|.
TGTGCCAGCAGCCCGGGAGTATTTGGCTACACCTTC
CASSPGVFGYTF
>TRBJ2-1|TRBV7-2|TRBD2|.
TGTGCCAGCAGCTTACTAGCGGGAGGGCCCTATGAGCAGTTCTTC
CASSLLAGGPYEQFF
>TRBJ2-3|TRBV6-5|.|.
TGTGCCAGCAGTTACGGGGCAGGGGGGACAGATACGCAGTATTTT
CASSYGAGGTDTQYF
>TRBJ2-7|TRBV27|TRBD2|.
TGTGCCAGCAGTTTCGGGCGGGAGGTAACCGAGCAGTACTTC
CASSFGREVTEQYF
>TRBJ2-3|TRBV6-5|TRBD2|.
TGTGCCAGCAGCCGACTAGCGGGCACAGATACGCAGTATTTT
CASSRLAGTDTQYF
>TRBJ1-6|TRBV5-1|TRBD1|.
TGCGCCAGCAGCTTAGGGACAGGGGGCCCGAGCTCCTATAATTCACCCCTCCACTTT
CASSLGTGGPSSYNSPLHF
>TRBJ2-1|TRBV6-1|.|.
TGTGCCAGCAGTGAAGCCCAGGAGGGCCTTGCTGGTGAGCAGTTCTTC
CASSEAQEGLAGEQFF
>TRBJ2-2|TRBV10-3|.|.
TGTGCCATCAGTGAGGAGAGTGGGGAGCTGTTTTTT
CAISEESGELFF
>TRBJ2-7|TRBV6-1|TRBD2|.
TGTGCCAGCAGAGAAACCGGGACTAGCGGGATTATCTACGAGCAGTACTTC
CASRETGTSGIIYEQYF
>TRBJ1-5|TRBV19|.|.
TGTGCCAGTACCCGGGAAGGACAGCCCCAGCATTTT
CASTREGQPQHF
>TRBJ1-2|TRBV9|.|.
TGTGCCAGCAGCGTAGGATCAGGCTCCTATGGCTACACCTTC
CASSVGSGSYGYTF
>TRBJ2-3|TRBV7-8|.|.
TGTGCCAGCAGCTTACCCCCTTTGAGGACAGATACGCAGTATTTT
CASSLPPLRTDTQYF
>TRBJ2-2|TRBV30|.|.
TGTGCCTGGACCGAGGGGGCCGGGGAGCTGTTTTTT
CAWTEGAGELFF
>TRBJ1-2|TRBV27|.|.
TGTGCCAGCAGTTTGAGTCAGGGTGGGGGCTACACCTTC
CASSLSQGGGYTF
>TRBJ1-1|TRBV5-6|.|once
TGTGCCAGCAGCTACCCGTTGGGGGGCACTGAAGCTTTCTTT
CASSYPLGGTEAFF
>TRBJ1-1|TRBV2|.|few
TGTGCCAGCAGGGCCGACACGATGAACACTGAAGCTTTCTTT
CASRADTMNTEAFF
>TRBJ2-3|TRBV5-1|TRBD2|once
TGCGCCAGCAGCTTAGGAGCGGGGGCCTCCACAGATACGCAGTATTTT
CASSLGAGASTDTQYF
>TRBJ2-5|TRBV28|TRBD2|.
TGTGCCAGCAGTCGACAGGCGGGGGGGGAGACCCAGTACTTC
CASSRQAGGETQYF
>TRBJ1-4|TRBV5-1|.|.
TGCGCCAGCAGCTTGGATAGAACTAATGAAAAACTGTTTTTT
CASSLDRTNEKLFF
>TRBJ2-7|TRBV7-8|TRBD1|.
TGTGCCAGCAGCTCTCGGACAGGGAGCGCCGAGCAGTACTTC
CASSSRTGSAEQYF
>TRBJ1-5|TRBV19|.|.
TGTGCCAGTAGTATTACTGGGGGGGGTCAGCCCCAGCATTTT
CASSITGGGQPQHF
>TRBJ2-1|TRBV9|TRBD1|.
TGTGCCAGCAGCGTAGGAGTCTGGGACAGGGTAAATGAGCAGTTCTTC
CASSVGVWDRVNEQFF
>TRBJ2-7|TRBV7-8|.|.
TGTGCCAGCAGCTTAAGCAGAGGGCTCAGCTCCTACGAGCAGTACTTC
CASSLSRGLSSYEQYF
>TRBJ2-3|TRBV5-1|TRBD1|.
TGCGCCAGCAGCTTCAGGGGGACAGATACGCAGTATTTT
CASSFRGTDTQYF
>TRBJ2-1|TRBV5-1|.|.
TGCGCCAGCAGCTCCCCCGGGAGCAATGAGCAGTTCTTC
CASSSPGSNEQFF
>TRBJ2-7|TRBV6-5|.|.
TGTGCCAGCAGGGGTGACAGCAACTACGAGCAGTACTTC
CASRGDSNYEQYF
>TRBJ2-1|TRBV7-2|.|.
TGTGCCAGCAGCTTAGGGCTCAGCTCCTACAATGAGCAGTTCTTC
CASSLGLSSYNEQFF
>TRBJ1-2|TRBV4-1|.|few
TGCGCCAGCAGCCAAGAGGTAGCCGCTAACTATGGCTACACCTTC
CASSQEVAANYGYTF
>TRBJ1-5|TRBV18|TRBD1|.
TGTGCCAGCTCAGGACAGGGGGCCGGCAATCAGCCCCAGCATTTT
CASSGQGAGNQPQHF
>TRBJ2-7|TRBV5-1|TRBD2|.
TGCGCCAGCAGCCCCTCGGCGGGAGCTAACGAGCAGTACTTC
CASSPSAGANEQYF